A single sample gave rise to the 29 T cell receptor beta chains below, sequenced in a study of blood T cells in healthy people across ages. Next came a second PCR, run for about 7 to 11 cycles, which used a sample-barcoded 5' primer along with a J-beta primer mix. MiXCR, applied by TCRdb to the 5' RACE reads, yields one record per CDR3 protein. In the table there are 650,000 to 800,000 distinct CDR3 sequences, about 42% of which are singletons. The specimen was blood. Every receptor here comes from a man aged 60 to 69 in good health.

There are a few counts of this clonotype. The rearrangement links TRBV5-1 to TRBJ1-4, with D perhaps matching TRBD1 (5 bases). The CDR3 runs to 16 residues. Germline loops: CDR1 SGHRS, CDR2 YFSETQ. V shed 4 bases and J shed 4 bases, with 17 bases lying between them. In DNA form, the CDR3 reads TGCGCCAGCAGCGTGGGGGACGGCGGGTATAATGAAAAACTGTTTTTT. Its translation is CASSVGDGGYNEKLFF.

The chain couples TRBV28 to TRBJ2-2, with 8 bases that match TRBD2. Germline CDR1 and CDR2: MDHEN and SYDVKM. V shed 0 bases and J 5 bases; nucleotides not matched to a gene: 5. The CDR3 is 16 amino acids. For the CDR3, the DNA is TGTGCCAGCAGTTTATGGCGGGGGGCACGAACCGGGGAGCTGTTTTTT. Amino acid sequence: CASSLWRGARTGELFF.

The gene calls are TRBV20-1 and TRBJ1-6, with 10 nucleotides matching TRBD1. The CDR3 has 15 amino acids. Germline-derived CDR1 and CDR2 are DFQATT and SNEGSKA (reference sequence). J was trimmed by 9 bases and V by 0 bases; bases with no gene match: 5. CDR3 bases: TGCAGTGCTAGAGATCTCGGGACAGGGGTTTCACCCCTCCACTTT. This codes for CSARDLGTGVSPLHF.

This clonotype was detected ten times or more. V and J are TRBV7-2 and TRBJ2-6; no reliable D call. V was cut by 1 base and J by 2 bases, with 6 bases left in between. There are 15 residues in the CDR3. Germline lookup yields CDR1 SGHTA and CDR2 FQGNSA. As DNA, the CDR3 is TGTGCCAGCAGCTTAGAGTCTCCTGGGGCCAACGTCCTGACTTTC. It is translated as CASSLESPGANVLTF.

In regard to this clonotype: This may stem from a read error, because a much larger clone lies one nucleotide away. The rearrangement links TRBV7-2 to TRBJ2-1; no definite D call. Trimming pared 2 bases from V and 13 bases from J, leaving 15 bases between. This CDR3 has 13 residues. Germline V gene data show CDR1 as SGHTA and CDR2 as FQGNSA. The DNA for the CDR3 is TGTGCCAGCAGCTTATTTCGTGGTGAGACCCAGTTCTTC. Translation gives CASSLFRGETQFF. The variable domain in full, completed from reference TRBV7-2 and TRBJ2-1, reads GAGVSQSPSNKVTEKGKDVELRCDPISGHTALYWYRQSLGQGLEFLIYFQGNSAPDKSGLPSDRFSAERTGGSVSTLTIQRTQQEDSAVYLCASSLFRGETQFFGPGTRLTVL.

The chain uses TRBV6-5 and TRBJ2-7; D perhaps matches TRBD1 (6 bases). In germline, CDR1 is MNHEY, CDR2 SVGAGI. This CDR3 comprises 14 residues. Trimming shortened V by 5 bases and J by 4 bases, and 15 bases separated the two germline ends. The CDR3 bases are TGTGCCAGCAGTAAGGGGGACCCACCATACGAGCAGTACTTC. Amino acids: CASSKGDPPYEQYF.

This clonotype has more than one count but fewer than ten. This sequence joins TRBV7-3 and TRBJ1-2, with 10 bases lining up with TRBD1. The CDR3 covers 15 residues. V shed 1 base, J shed 6 bases, and the junction held 5 bases outside the gene matches. Germline loops: CDR1 SGHTA, CDR2 FQGTGA. In DNA, the CDR3 is TGTGCCAGCAGCTTAAAAGGGACAGGGGTTGATGGCTACACCTTC. Its translation is CASSLKGTGVDGYTF.

There are many counts of this clonotype. The V gene is TRBV29-1, the J gene TRBJ2-7, with D unclear. Germline CDR1 is SQVTM and CDR2 is ANQGSEA. Trimming took off 5 bases at V and 3 bases at J, with 14 bases between the two ends. There are 13 residues in the CDR3. CDR3 in amino acids: CSVYGELSYEQYF. CDR3 in DNA: TGCAGCGTTTATGGGGAACTGAGCTACGAGCAGTACTTC.

This chain uses TRBV29-1 with TRBJ2-1; 7 nucleotides match TRBD1. The CDR3 is 15 amino acids. V shed 8 bases and J 5 bases; nucleotides not matched to a gene: 15. Germline V gene lookup returns CDR1 SQVTM and CDR2 ANQGSEA. The DNA of the CDR3 is TGCAGCACGGCAGGGGGTACCGAGCGCCACAATGAGCAGTTCTTC. As protein: CSTAGGTERHNEQFF.

This clonotype occurred a few times. J is TRBJ1-6 and V is TRBV7-9; 8 bases agree with TRBD1. The CDR3 has 15 amino acids. The J segment lost 9 bases and the V segment lost 1 base, leaving 5 bases of the junction unmatched. Per the germline V gene, CDR1 is SEHNR and CDR2 is FQNEAQ (reference sequence). CDR3 region: CASSLDGTGTSPLHF. CDR3 DNA sequence: TGTGCCAGCAGCTTAGACGGGACAGGAACTTCACCCCTCCACTTT. Supplemented by reference TRBV7-9 and TRBJ1-6, the full variable domain reads DTGVSQNPRHKITKRGQNVTFRCDPISEHNRLYWYRQTLGQGPEFLTYFQNEAQLEKSRLLSDRFSAERPKGSFSTLEIQRTEQGDSAMYLCASSLDGTGTSPLHFGNGTRLTVT.

This clonotype was recorded a few times. The chain uses TRBV7-9 and TRBJ2-7; weak D call: TRBD2 (6 bases). Germline V gene lookup returns CDR1 SEHNR and CDR2 FQNEAQ (reference sequence). Trimming cost V 7 bases and J 4 bases, with 14 bases left between them. The CDR3 covers 13 residues. CDR3 sequence: CASTYPGGYEQYF. The CDR3 DNA sequence: TGTGCCAGCACCTATCCCGGGGGATACGAGCAGTACTTC. The full variable domain, its missing parts supplied by reference TRBV7-9 and TRBJ2-7, is DTGVSQNPRHKITKRGQNVTFRCDPISEHNRLYWYRQTLGQGPEFLTYFQNEAQLEKSRLLSDRFSAERPKGSFSTLEIQRTEQGDSAMYLCASTYPGGYEQYFGPGTRLTVT.

This chain connects TRBV11-3 to TRBJ2-3; 9 nucleotides agree with TRBD2. The ends lost 5 bases at V and 6 bases at J; junction bases unmatched: 6. Germline CDR1 reads SGHNT; CDR2 reads YENEEA. This CDR3 has 14 residues. The CDR3 loop reads CASSGGGDYDTQYF. CDR3 DNA sequence: TGTGCCAGCAGCGGCGGGGGGGATTACGATACGCAGTATTTT. The full variable domain, in which reference TRBV11-3 and TRBJ2-3 provide the parts outside the CDR3, is EAGVVQSPRYKIIEKKQPVAFWCNPISGHNTLYWYLQNLGQGPELLIRYENEEAVDDSQLPKDRFSAERLKGVDSTLKIQPAELGDSAVYLCASSGGGDYDTQYFGPGTRLTVL.

J is TRBJ1-4 and V is TRBV20-1; no clear D gene. The CDR3 runs 14 residues. CDR1 and CDR2 (germline): DFQATT, SNEGSKA (reference sequence). The V end was cut by 6 bases, the J end by 5 bases, with 16 bases between. CDR3 residues: CSADRPGGNEKLFF. CDR3 sequence (DNA): TGCAGTGCCGACCGTCCCGGAGGGAATGAAAAACTGTTTTTT.

In this sample, this clonotype turned up a few times. V usage is TRBV9 and J usage is TRBJ1-4; D unresolved. Trimming cost V 0 bases and J 2 bases, with 8 bases left between them. CDR1 SGDLS and CDR2 YYNGEE come from the germline V gene. The length of the CDR3 is 15 residues. The CDR3 spells CASSVAAATNEKLFF. In nucleotides, the CDR3 is TGTGCCAGCAGCGTAGCGGCAGCGACTAATGAAAAACTGTTTTTT.

The V gene is TRBV25-1, the J gene TRBJ2-1, with 11 bases aligning to TRBD2. With the DNA end fitting TRBJ2-7 better, the J assignment may be wrong. CDR1 and CDR2 from the germline V gene are MGHDK and SYGVNS. The CDR3 is 15 residues long. CDR3 DNA sequence: TGTGCCAGCAGTGCTACTAGCGGGGGAAACAATGAGCAGTACTTC. Residues: CASSATSGGNNEQYF.

This clonotype has just a few counts. The chain joins TRBV7-2 to TRBJ1-3; TRBD1 might be the D (5 bases). Germline values: CDR1 SGHTA, CDR2 FQGNSA. Between the trimmed V and J ends, which lost 6 bases and 2 bases, there was a span of 14 bases. The CDR3 has 15 amino acids. The CDR3 here is CASSGGQGAGNTIYF. CDR3 in DNA: TGTGCCAGCAGTGGCGGCCAGGGAGCTGGAAACACCATATATTTT.

The V gene is TRBV6-2 or TRBV6-3, the J gene TRBJ2-7, with no clear D. CDR3 size: 14 residues. CDR1 MNHEY and CDR2 SVGEGT come from the germline V gene. Trimming pared 0 bases from V and 2 bases from J, leaving 8 bases between. The CDR3 DNA is TGTGCCAGCAGTTACTCGGTTCCAACCTACGAGCAGTACTTC. It is translated as CASSYSVPTYEQYF.

The chain joins TRBV6-5 to TRBJ2-5, with 7 bases identical to TRBD2. J lost 2 bases, V lost 0 bases, and 3 bases had no gene match. Germline assignment: CDR1 MNHEY and CDR2 SVGAGI. The CDR3 spans 15 residues. CDR3 nucleotides: TGTGCCAGCAGTTACTCGGGACTAATTCAAGAGACCCAGTACTTC. Its protein is CASSYSGLIQETQYF.

The rearrangement uses TRBV20-1 and TRBJ2-1; D might be TRBD1 or TRBD2, each matching 6 bases. The CDR3 consists of 14 residues. V was clipped by 6 bases and J by 2 bases, with 14 bases between them. Germline CDR1 and CDR2: DFQATT and SNEGSKA (reference sequence). The CDR3, as DNA: TGCAGTGCAGAAGTCGGGGGCCCCTACAATGAGCAGTTCTTC. As protein: CSAEVGGPYNEQFF.

The sample holds one count of this clonotype. V usage is TRBV28 and J usage is TRBJ1-1; D might be TRBD1 (6 bases). V was shortened by 5 bases and J by 1 base, with 11 bases between the two germline ends. Germline CDR1 MDHEN, CDR2 SYDVKM. The CDR3 is 14 residues long. DNA for the CDR3: TGTGCCAGCAGTCCGGTACAGGGGAACACTGAAGCTTTCTTT. As protein: CASSPVQGNTEAFF.

The chain carries TRBV5-1 and TRBJ2-7; TRBD1 matches at 8 bases. Germline V lookup: CDR1 SGHRS, CDR2 YFSETQ. Losses at the gene ends were 3 bases for V and 0 bases for J; bases not matched to a gene: 11. The CDR3 runs 17 residues. This CDR3 is CASSSTLGTGRSYEQYF. Here the CDR3 DNA reads TGCGCCAGCAGCTCAACCTTAGGGACAGGACGCTCCTACGAGCAGTACTTC.

With respect to this clonotype: It may be a read error: a sequence one base away is much more abundant. V is TRBV18 and J is TRBJ2-1; D is unclear. The CDR3 spans 13 residues. With 3 bases removed from V and 5 bases from J, the gap between germline ends came to 8 bases. Germline V CDR1 and CDR2: KGHSH, LQKENI. In DNA, the CDR3 is TGTGCCAGCTCACCGACGGGTAACAATGAGCAGTTCTTC. Its translation: CASSPTGNNEQFF.

The J gene is TRBJ2-7, the V gene TRBV5-1, with D unclear. CDR3 length: 17 residues. V was trimmed by 0 bases and J by 1 base, leaving 17 bases between them. CDR1 and CDR2 (germline): SGHRS, YFSETQ. CDR3 sequence (DNA): TGCGCCAGCAGCTTGGAGGGCCGACTCCGATTTTCCTACGAGCAGTACTTC. It encodes CASSLEGRLRFSYEQYF.

CDR3 nucleotides: TGTGCCAGCAGAGAGGGAACCTACAGCGTCTTCTCTGGGGCCAACGTCCTGACTTTC. This translates into CASREGTYSVFSGANVLTF. V and J are TRBV6-1 and TRBJ2-6, with D tentatively TRBD2 (5 bases). The CDR3 runs 19 residues. Germline assignment: CDR1 MNHNS and CDR2 SASEGT. V gave up 6 bases and J gave up 0 bases, with 21 bases separating them.

The rearrangement joins TRBV7-2 to TRBJ1-4, with D perhaps matching TRBD1 (6 bases). V shed 5 bases and J shed 7 bases, with 11 bases lying between them. Germline CDR1 and CDR2: SGHTA and FQGNSA. This CDR3 has 13 amino acids. The CDR3 DNA reads TGTGCCAGCAGCAGGAGACAGGTTGAAAAACTGTTTTTT. Its protein is CASSRRQVEKLFF.

This clonotype was detected only a few times. CDR3 coding DNA: TGCAGTGCTAGGAAAACTAGCGGGGACAATGAGCAGTTCTTC. This translates into CSARKTSGDNEQFF. V usage is TRBV20-1 and J usage is TRBJ2-1, with 10 bases lining up with TRBD2. CDR1 and CDR2 from the germline V gene are DFQATT and SNEGSKA (reference sequence). The V and J ends lost 3 bases and 5 bases, in that order; junction bases with no gene match: 4. This CDR3 has 14 amino acids.

This chain uses TRBV4-1 with TRBJ2-4; D gene ambiguous. The DNA end is more similar to TRBJ2-7, so the J call may be wrong. This CDR3 is 17 amino acids long. Looked up from germline, CDR1 is MGHRA and CDR2 is YSYEKL. CDR3 DNA: TGCGCCAGCAGCCAAGAATCTCGGACCTCTAATTTTAACGAGCAGTACTTC. This sequence encodes CASSQESRTSNFNEQYF.

This clonotype occurred a few times. In DNA, the CDR3 is TGTGCCAGCATTCGACATCTGAACTATGGCTACACCTTC. This translates into CASIRHLNYGYTF. This chain uses TRBV6-1 with TRBJ1-2; D is undetermined. From germline, CDR1 is MNHNS and CDR2 SASEGT. V lost 7 bases, J lost 2 bases, and 11 bases lay in between. The CDR3 is 13 residues long.

This rearrangement joins TRBV6-1 to TRBJ1-2; D gene unclear. The germline gives CDR1 MNHNS, CDR2 SASEGT. This CDR3 contains 13 residues. V was pared by 5 bases and J by 1 base, with 8 bases between. CDR3 nucleotide sequence: TGTGCCAGCAGTATACAGAATAACTATGGCTACACCTTC. Its protein is CASSIQNNYGYTF.